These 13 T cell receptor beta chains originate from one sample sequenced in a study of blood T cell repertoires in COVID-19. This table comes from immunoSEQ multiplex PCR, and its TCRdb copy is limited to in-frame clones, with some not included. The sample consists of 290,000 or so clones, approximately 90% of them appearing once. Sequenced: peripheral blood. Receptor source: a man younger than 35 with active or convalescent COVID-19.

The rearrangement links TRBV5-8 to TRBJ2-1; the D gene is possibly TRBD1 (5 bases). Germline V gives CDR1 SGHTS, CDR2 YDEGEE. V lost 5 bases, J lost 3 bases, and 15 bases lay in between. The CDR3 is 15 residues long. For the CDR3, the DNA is TGTGCCAGCAGGCAAGGGGCCGGTGGCTACAATGAGCAGTTCTTC. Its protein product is CASRQGAGGYNEQFF.

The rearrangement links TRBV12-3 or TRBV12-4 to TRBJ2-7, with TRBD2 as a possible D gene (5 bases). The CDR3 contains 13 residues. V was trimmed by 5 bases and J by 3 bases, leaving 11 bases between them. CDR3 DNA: TGTGCCAGCAGTCCAACTCGGGGCTACGAGCAGTACTTC. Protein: CASSPTRGYEQYF.

The CDR3 protein is CASKTSGNTGELFF. DNA for the CDR3: TGTGCCAGCAAGACTAGCGGAAACACCGGGGAGCTGTTTTTT. This sequence joins TRBV2 and TRBJ2-2, with 9 bases identical to TRBD2. The CDR3 has 14 amino acids. Germline CDR1 and CDR2: SNHLY and FYNNEI. V gave up 7 bases and J gave up 2 bases; unmatched junction bases: 2.

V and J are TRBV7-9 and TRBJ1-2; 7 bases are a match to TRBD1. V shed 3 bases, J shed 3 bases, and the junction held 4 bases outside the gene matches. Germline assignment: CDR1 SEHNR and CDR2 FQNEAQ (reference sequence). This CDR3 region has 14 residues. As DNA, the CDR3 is TGTGCCAGCAGCTTGGCCGGGACAGACTATGGCTACACCTTC. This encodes CASSLAGTDYGYTF. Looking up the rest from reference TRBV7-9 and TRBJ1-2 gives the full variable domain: DTGVSQNPRHKITKRGQNVTFRCDPISEHNRLYWYRQTLGQGPEFLTYFQNEAQLEKSRLLSDRFSAERPKGSFSTLEIQRTEQGDSAMYLCASSLAGTDYGYTFGSGTRLTVV.

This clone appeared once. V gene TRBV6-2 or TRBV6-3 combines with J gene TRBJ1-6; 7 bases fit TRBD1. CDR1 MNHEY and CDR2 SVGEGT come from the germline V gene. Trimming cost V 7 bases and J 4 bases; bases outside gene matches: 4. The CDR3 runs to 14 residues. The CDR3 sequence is CASTPGQYNSPLHF. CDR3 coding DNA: TGTGCCAGCACCCCGGGACAGTATAATTCACCCCTCCACTTT.

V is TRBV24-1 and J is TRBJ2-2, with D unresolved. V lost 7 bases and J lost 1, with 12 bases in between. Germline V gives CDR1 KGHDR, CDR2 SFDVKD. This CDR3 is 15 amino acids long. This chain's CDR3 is CATSPNRQNTGELFF. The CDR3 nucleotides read TGTGCCACCAGCCCTAATAGACAGAACACCGGGGAGCTGTTTTTT.

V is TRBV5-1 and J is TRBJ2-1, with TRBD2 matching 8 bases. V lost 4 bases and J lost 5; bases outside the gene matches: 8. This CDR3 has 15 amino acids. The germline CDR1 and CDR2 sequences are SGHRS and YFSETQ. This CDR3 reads CASSAASGGHNEQFF. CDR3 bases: TGCGCCAGCAGCGCTGCCAGCGGGGGTCACAATGAGCAGTTCTTC.

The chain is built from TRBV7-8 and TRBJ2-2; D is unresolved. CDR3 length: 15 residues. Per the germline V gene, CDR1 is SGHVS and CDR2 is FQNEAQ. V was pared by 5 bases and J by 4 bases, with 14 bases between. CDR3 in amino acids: CASSLSSRITGELFF. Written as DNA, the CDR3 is TGTGCCAGCAGCCTCTCCTCTAGGATCACCGGGGAGCTGTTTTTT.

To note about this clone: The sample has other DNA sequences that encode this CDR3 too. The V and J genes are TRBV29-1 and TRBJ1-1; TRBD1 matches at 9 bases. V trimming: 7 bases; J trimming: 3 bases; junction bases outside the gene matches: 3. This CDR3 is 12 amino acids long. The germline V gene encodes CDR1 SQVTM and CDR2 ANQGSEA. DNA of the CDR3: TGCAGCGGGGGACAGGGAGACACTGAAGCTTTCTTT. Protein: CSGGQGDTEAFF.

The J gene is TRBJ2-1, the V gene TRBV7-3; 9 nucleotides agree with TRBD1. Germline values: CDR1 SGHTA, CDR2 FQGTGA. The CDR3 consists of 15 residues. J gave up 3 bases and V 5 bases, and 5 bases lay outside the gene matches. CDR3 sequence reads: CASSRDRALYNEQFF. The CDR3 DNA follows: TGTGCCAGCAGCCGGGACAGGGCCCTCTACAATGAGCAGTTCTTC.

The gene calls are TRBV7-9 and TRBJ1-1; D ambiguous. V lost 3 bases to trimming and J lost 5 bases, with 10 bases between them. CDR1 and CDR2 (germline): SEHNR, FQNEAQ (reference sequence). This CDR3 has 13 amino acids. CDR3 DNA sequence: TGTGCCAGCAGCTTGCCTCCGGGAACTGAAGCTTTCTTT. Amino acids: CASSLPPGTEAFF.

CDR3: CAIMPQRAGKDTQYF. The CDR3, as DNA: TGTGCCATTATGCCCCAGCGAGCGGGTAAGGATACGCAGTATTTT. The chain recombines TRBV19 with TRBJ2-3; possibly TRBD2 for D (6 bases). Germline V gives CDR1 LNHDA, CDR2 SQIVND (reference sequence). This CDR3 comprises 15 residues. V shed 10 bases and J shed 6 bases, with 23 bases lying between them.

Here the CDR3 DNA reads TGTGCCAGCAGTGAAATGCGGGGGGGAAGCACAGATACGCAGTATTTT. It translates to CASSEMRGGSTDTQYF. The chain couples TRBV2 to TRBJ2-3, with TRBD2 identical over 9 bases. Trimming at V came to 2 bases and at J to 0 bases, leaving 3 bases not matched to a gene. The CDR3 loop spans 16 amino acids. Germline V CDR1 and CDR2: SNHLY, FYNNEI.